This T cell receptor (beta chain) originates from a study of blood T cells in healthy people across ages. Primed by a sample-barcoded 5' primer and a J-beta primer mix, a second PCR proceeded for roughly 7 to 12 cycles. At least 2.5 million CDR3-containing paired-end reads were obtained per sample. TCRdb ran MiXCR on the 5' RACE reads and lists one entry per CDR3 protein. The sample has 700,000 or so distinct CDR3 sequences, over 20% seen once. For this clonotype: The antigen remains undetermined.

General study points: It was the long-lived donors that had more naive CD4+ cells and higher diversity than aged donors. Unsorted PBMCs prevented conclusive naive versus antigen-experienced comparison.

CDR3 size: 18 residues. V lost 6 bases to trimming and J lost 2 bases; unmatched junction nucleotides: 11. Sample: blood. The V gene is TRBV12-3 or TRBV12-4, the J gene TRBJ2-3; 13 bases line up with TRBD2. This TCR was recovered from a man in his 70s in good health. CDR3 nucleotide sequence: TGTGCCAGCAGCCCTACTAGCGGGAGGGCCCTCGTCACAGATACGCAGTATTTT. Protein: CASSPTSGRALVTDTQYF.